This T cell receptor beta chain originates from a study of beta chain features in type 1 diabetes. Study-level points and caveats: People with Type 1 diabetes carried modestly yet significantly shorter TCRB CDR3s in all four CD4+ subsets.

This clone was observed a handful of times. Its target is unknown. This CDR3 is built from 13 residues. V lost 0 bases and J lost 8; bases outside the gene matches: 4. Germline loops: CDR1 SGHNT, CDR2 YYREEE (reference sequence). Expressed TCRB transcripts were sequenced because the isolated RNA had all been reverse transcribed beforehand. Repertoires were generated with immunoSEQ multiplex PCR, while TCRdb's copy carries only in-frame clones and drops some. The sample includes around 690,000 clones, 12% seen only once; the top ten take 0.095% to 0.15%. The sample comprised naive CD4+ T cells from blood. This TCR derives from a young man with type 1 diabetes. This chain uses TRBV5-4 with TRBJ1-2; TRBD1 agrees at 7 bases. The CDR3 DNA is TGTGCCAGCAGCTTGGTAACAGGGGAGGGCTACACCTTC. Translation: CASSLVTGEGYTF. Drawing the rest from reference TRBV5-4 and TRBJ1-2, the complete variable domain is ETGVTQSPTHLIKTRGQQVTLRCSSQSGHNTVSWYQQALGQGPQFIFQYYREEENGRGNFPPRFSGLQFPNYSSELNVNALELDDSALYLCASSLVTGEGYTFGSGTRLTVV.